This T cell receptor beta chain was observed in a study of identical twins. Template switching (which added a universal primer site) was used, and cDNA carried unique molecular identifiers. One entry per CDR3 protein results from TCRdb running MiXCR on the 5' RACE reads. The repertoire holds some 630,000 distinct CDR3 sequences, with around 7.4% as singletons. This clonotype was seen a few times. This CDR3 region has 15 residues. CDR1 is SGHRS, CDR2 YFSETQ, per germline. Trimming cost V 4 bases and J 5 bases; bases outside gene matches: 7. The same specimen was also included in a second study, on yellow fever vaccine responses in identical twins.

This chain links TRBV5-1 with TRBJ2-2, with 8 bases matching TRBD1. The source material was PBMCs. The sequence derives from a young woman in good health. The CDR3 nucleotides read TGCGCCAGCAGCACAGGACAGGGCGGAACCGGGGAGCTGTTTTTT. Translation: CASSTGQGGTGELFF.